This T cell receptor (beta chain) was sequenced for a study of blood T cell repertoires in COVID-19. As originally analysed: Estimation of nucleated cell counts was performed using reference gene primer amplification. Clones were read by immunoSEQ multiplex PCR, and TCRdb kept only the in-frame ones, dropping some. The V and J calls and clone size come from that table; D and trimming were worked out from the DNA. The data contain roughly 270,000 clones, roughly 85% of them seen just once; the ten biggest clones take up 2% to 3%. All recovered Cohort 3 donors got two negative PCRs, got clearance, or saw symptom resolution. Sequencing was performed on PBMCs or T cells enriched from blood (not recorded which). The sequence was collected from a woman in her fifties or sixties who had recovered from COVID-19.

CDR3 in amino acids: CASSVASGLGYTF. As DNA, the CDR3 is TGTGCCAGCAGCGTAGCATCGGGGTTGGGCTACACCTTC. The chain employs TRBV9 and TRBJ1-2; no reliable D call. The V gene's germline CDR1 is SGDLS and CDR2 YYNGEE. There are 13 residues in the CDR3. With 0 bases removed from V and 8 bases from J, the gap between germline ends came to 11 bases.